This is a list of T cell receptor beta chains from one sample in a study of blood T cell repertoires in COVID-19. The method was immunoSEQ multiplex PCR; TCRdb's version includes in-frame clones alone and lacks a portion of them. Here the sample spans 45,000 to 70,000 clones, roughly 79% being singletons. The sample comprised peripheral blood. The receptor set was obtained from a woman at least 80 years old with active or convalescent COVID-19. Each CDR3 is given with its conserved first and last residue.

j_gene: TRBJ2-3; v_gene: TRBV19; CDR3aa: CASSKKRVTDTQYF
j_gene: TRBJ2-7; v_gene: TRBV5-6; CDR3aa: CASTPKGLYEQYF
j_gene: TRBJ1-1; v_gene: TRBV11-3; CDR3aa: CASSFSGDGQAFF
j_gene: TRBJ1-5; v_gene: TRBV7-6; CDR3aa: CASSLAGRAQPQHF
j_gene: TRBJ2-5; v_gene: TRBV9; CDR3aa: CASSVTPGGIPQETQYF
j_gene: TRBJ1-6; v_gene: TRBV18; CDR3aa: CASSPGQIQNSPLHF
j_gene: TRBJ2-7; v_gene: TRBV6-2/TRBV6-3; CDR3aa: CASSSSRDTRPYEQYF
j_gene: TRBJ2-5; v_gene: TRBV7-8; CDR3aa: CASSFSPTGKETQYF
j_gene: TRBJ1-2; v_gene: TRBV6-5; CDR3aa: CASSYAGQGAGYTF
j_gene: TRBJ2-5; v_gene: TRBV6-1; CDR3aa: CASSEVVRWTQYF
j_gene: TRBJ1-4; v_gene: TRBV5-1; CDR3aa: CASSLVPDNLEKLFF
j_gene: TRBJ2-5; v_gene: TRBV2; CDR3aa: CASSDRLARRETQYF
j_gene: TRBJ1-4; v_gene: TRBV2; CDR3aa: CASSARTGRSEKLFF
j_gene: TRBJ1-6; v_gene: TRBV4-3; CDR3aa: CASSQDAGDSYNSPLHF
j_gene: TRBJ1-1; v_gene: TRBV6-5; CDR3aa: CASSSQGEATEAFF
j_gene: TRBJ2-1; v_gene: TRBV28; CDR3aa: CASSSGLAGLIF
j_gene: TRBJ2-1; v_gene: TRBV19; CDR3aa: CASSPQGNNEQFF
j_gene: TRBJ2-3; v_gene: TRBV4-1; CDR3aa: CASSQGRQGGTDTQYF
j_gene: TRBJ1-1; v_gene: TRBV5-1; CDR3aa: CASADGQNTEAFF
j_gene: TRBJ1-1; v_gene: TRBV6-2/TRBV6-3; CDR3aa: CASSYGTGTGREAFF
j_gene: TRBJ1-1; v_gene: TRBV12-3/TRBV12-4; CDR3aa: CASIVEAEAFF
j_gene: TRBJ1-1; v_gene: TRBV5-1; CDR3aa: CASSPRDSLNTEAFF
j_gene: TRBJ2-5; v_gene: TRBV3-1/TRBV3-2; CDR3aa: CASSQAFEGAGKTQYF
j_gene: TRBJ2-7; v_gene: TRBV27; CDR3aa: CASSLTGISYEQYF
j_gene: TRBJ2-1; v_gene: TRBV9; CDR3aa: CASSLLAGNEQFF
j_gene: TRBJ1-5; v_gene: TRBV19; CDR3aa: CATRQNSNQPQHF
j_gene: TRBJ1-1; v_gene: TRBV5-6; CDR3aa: CASSLRTGRNTEAFF
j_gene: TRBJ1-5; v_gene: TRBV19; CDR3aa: CASSTLQGPSNQPQHF
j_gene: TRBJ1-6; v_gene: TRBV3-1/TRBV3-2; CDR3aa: CASSQDRSAYNSPLHF
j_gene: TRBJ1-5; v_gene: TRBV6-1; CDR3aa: CASSAPQGRSNQPQHF
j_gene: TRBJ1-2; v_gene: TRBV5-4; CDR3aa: CASSLDSYGYTF
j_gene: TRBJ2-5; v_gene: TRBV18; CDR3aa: CASSLSAGNQETQYF